Detailed here is one TCR beta chain. Antigen specificity is unknown. Expressed TCRB transcripts were sequenced, since all the RNA that had been isolated was reverse transcribed. Clones were sequenced by immunoSEQ multiplex PCR, and TCRdb holds only the in-frame ones, with some missing. Found here are 250,000 to 350,000 clones, 15% of them singletons; the top ten hold around 0.015%. This sample is part of a study of beta chain features in type 1 diabetes. Study-level results: TCRB CDR3s from Type 1 diabetes patients were moderately but significantly shorter in all four CD4+ subsets.

CDR1 is SGDLS and CDR2 is YYNGEE in the germline V gene. This CDR3 contains 16 residues. With 0 bases removed from V and 7 bases from J, the gap between germline ends came to 17 bases. The chain couples TRBV9 to TRBJ2-1, with a weak D call TRBD1 (5 bases). The receptor's source is a man aged 18-30 years with type 1 diabetes. The sample was naive CD4+ T cells from blood. The CDR3 region is CASSVDLSVGLNEQFF. Written as DNA, the CDR3 is TGTGCCAGCAGCGTAGATCTTTCGGTGGGGCTGAATGAGCAGTTCTTC.